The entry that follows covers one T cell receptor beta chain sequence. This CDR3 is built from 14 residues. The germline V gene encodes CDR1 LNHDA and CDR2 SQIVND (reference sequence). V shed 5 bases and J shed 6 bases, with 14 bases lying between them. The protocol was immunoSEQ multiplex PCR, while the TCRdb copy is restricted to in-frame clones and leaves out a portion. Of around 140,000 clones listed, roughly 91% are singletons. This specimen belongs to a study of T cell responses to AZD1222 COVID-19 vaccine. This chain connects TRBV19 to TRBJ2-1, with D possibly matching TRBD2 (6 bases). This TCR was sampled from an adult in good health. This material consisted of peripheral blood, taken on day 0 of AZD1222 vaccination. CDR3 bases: TGTGCCAGTAGTTTCGGGGGATTATCCAATGAGCAGTTCTTC. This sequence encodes CASSFGGLSNEQFF.